The clone carrying this TCR beta chain was detected a few times. The data belong to a study of blood T cells in healthy people across ages. Between the trimmed V and J ends, which lost 4 bases and 8 bases, there was a span of 15 bases. Germline V gene data show CDR1 as SGHDN and CDR2 as FVKESK. The CDR3 extends over 14 amino acids. A second PCR, run for about 7 to 12 cycles, used a sample-barcoded 5' primer plus a J-beta primer mix. TCRdb redid the calling of the 5' RACE reads with MiXCR, one entry per CDR3 protein. This table holds over 1.5 million distinct CDR3 sequences, less than 50% found once. This rearrangement joins TRBV14 to TRBJ2-1; the D gene is possibly TRBD1 (6 bases). Sample: blood. The TCR was taken from a woman between 40 and 55 years old in good health. Here the CDR3 reads CASSRGLRVDEQFF. The DNA for the CDR3 is TGTGCCAGCAGCCGGGGGCTTAGGGTGGATGAGCAGTTCTTC. The whole variable domain, remainder taken from reference TRBV14 and TRBJ2-1, is EAGVTQFPSHSVIEKGQTVTLRCDPISGHDNLYWYRRVMGKEIKFLLHFVKESKQDESGMPNNRFLAERTGGTYSTLKVQPAELEDSGVYFCASSRGLRVDEQFFGPGTRLTVL.